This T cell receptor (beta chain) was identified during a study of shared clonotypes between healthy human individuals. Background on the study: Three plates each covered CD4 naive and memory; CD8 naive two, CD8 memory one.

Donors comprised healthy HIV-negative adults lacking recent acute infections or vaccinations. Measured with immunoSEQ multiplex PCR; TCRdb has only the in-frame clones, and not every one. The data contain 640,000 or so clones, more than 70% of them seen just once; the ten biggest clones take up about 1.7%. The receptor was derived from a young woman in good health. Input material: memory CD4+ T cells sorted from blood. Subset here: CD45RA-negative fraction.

CDR3 DNA: TGCGCCAGCAGCCAAGGTCCACTAGCGGGACTTGGTGGGCAAGAGACCCAGTACTTC. This encodes CASSQGPLAGLGGQETQYF. The chain has TRBV4-1 and TRBJ2-5; TRBD2 matches at 10 bases. V was pared by 1 base and J by 2 bases, with 13 bases of the junction left unmatched. This CDR3 contains 19 residues. Germline CDR1 reads MGHRA; CDR2 reads YSYEKL.